The source of this TCR beta chain is a study of post-analysis software for immune sequencing data. Study-wide background: Disease trajectories encompassed relapsing-remitting, secondary progressive and progressive-relapsing multiple sclerosis.

Study-wide results and caveats: Among multiple sclerosis patients, normalized Chao1 diversity was significantly below that of controls. Comparison of patients with controls showed five TRBV segments more frequent in patients, TRBV5-6, TRBV5-1 and TRBV20-1 among them.

With regard to this clonotype: Its target is unknown. A much bigger clone sits one base away, suggesting this may be a read error.

Sequencing libraries made from TCR beta cDNA carried unique molecular identifiers. T cells, 1 to 10 million of them, yielded roughly 470,000 cDNA molecules. TCRdb reanalysed the PCR reads using MiXCR and keeps one entry per CDR3 protein. In the table there are about 200,000 distinct CDR3 sequences, approximately 29% of which are singletons. CDR3 size: 12 residues. The chain has TRBV12-3 or TRBV12-4 and TRBJ2-4; the match to TRBD1 covers 7 bases. The receptor was derived from a girl younger than 18 with multiple sclerosis. Sequenced material: blood. CDR3: CVSRGTVNIQYF. CDR3 bases: TGTGTCAGCAGAGGGACAGTAAACATTCAGTACTTC.